The present T cell receptor (beta chain) was sequenced within a study of blood T cell repertoires in COVID-19. The wider study: Acute and convalescent COVID-19 specimens originated in the United States, Italy and Spain. T cells, B-cell-depleted T cells, or PBMCs provided the cDNA or gDNA that served as material.

Per the study methods: Researchers report that nucleated cell counts were estimated from reference gene primer amplification. Data came from immunoSEQ multiplex PCR; TCRdb stores just in-frame clones and leaves some out. The DNA gave D and trimming, while V, J and clone size come from that table. The data show some 90,000 clones, 75% to 90% seen once. V shed 3 bases, J shed 6 bases, and the junction held 0 bases outside the gene matches. Germline V lookup: CDR1 SGHKS, CDR2 YYEKEE (reference sequence). This CDR3 is built from 13 residues. Sequencing was carried out using peripheral blood. This chain connects TRBV5-5 to TRBJ2-2; TRBD1 matches at 9 bases. This clonotype was obtained from a human donor in a cohort sampled during active COVID-19. The CDR3 protein is CASSWTGAGELFF. CDR3 nucleotide sequence: TGTGCCAGCAGCTGGACAGGGGCCGGGGAGCTGTTTTTT.